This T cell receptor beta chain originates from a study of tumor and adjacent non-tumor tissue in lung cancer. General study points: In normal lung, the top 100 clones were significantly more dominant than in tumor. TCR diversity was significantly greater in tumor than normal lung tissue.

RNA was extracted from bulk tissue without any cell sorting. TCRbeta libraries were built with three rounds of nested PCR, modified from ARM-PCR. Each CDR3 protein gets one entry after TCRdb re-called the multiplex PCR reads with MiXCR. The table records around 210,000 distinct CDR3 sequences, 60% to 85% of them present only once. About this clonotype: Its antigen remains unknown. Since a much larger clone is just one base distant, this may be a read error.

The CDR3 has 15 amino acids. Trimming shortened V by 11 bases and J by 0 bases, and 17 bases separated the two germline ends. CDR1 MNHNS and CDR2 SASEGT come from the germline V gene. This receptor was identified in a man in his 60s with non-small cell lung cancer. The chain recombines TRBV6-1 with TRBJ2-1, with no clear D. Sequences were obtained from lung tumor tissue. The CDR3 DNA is TGTGCCTGCTTAAATGAGGTCAGCTCCTACAATGAGCAGTTCTTC. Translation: CACLNEVSSYNEQFF.